This T cell receptor beta chain derives from a study of cytomegalovirus exposure and HLA in healthy donors. Looked up from germline, CDR1 is SGHRS and CDR2 is YFSETQ. The CDR3 spans 15 residues. J lost 5 bases, V lost 5 bases, and 5 bases had no gene match. Clones were sequenced by immunoSEQ multiplex PCR, and TCRdb holds only the in-frame ones, with some missing. The profile shows about 130,000 clones, approximately 92% of them singletons. Sequencing input: PBMCs. The chain uses TRBV5-1 and TRBJ2-5; 14 nucleotides line up with TRBD2. This TCR came from a woman under 30 in good health and CMV-seropositive. In DNA form, the CDR3 reads TGCGCCAGCAGTCCTCGACTAGCGGGGGGGGAGACCCAGTACTTC. Translation: CASSPRLAGGETQYF.